This is a list of T cell receptor beta chains from one sample in a study of blood T cell repertoires in COVID-19. Generated by immunoSEQ multiplex PCR, the TCRdb table keeps only in-frame clones and is missing some. The sample gives hundreds of thousands of clones, 88% of which show up once; 0.8% is in the top ten. Material: peripheral blood. These receptors were obtained from a woman aged 30 to 39 with acute or convalescent COVID-19. The CDR3 runs from the conserved cysteine through the conserved F or W. The D gene is left open where the match is weak. Clone size appears in some rows only: once, few, many, or a class for an expanded clone.

D: .
J: TRBJ1-1
V: TRBV10-3
size: .
CDR3: CAISSGTEAFF
DNA: TGTGCCATCAGTTCGGGCACTGAAGCTTTCTTT

D: TRBD1
J: TRBJ1-4
V: TRBV9
size: .
CDR3: CASSLGTGVYEKLFF
DNA: TGTGCCAGCAGCCTAGGGACAGGGGTATATGAAAAACTGTTTTTT

D: TRBD2
J: TRBJ2-7
V: TRBV5-4
size: once
CDR3: CASSLDPSGRGEQYF
DNA: TGTGCCAGCAGCTTGGATCCTAGCGGGAGGGGGGAGCAGTACTTC

D: .
J: TRBJ1-2
V: TRBV11-2
size: .
CDR3: CASSFDSLYGYTF
DNA: TGTGCCAGCAGCTTCGACAGTCTCTATGGCTACACCTTC

D: TRBD1
J: TRBJ2-2
V: TRBV19
size: .
CDR3: CASSIEQGALPAGELFF
DNA: TGTGCCAGTAGTATAGAGCAGGGGGCGCTCCCCGCCGGGGAGCTGTTTTTT

D: TRBD1
J: TRBJ2-1
V: TRBV7-6
size: .
CDR3: CASSSRTGGNEQFF
DNA: TGTGCCAGCAGCTCTCGGACAGGGGGCAATGAGCAGTTCTTC

D: .
J: TRBJ2-7
V: TRBV6-5
size: .
CDR3: CASTHGGEVYF
DNA: TGTGCCAGCACCCACGGGGGAGAAGTGTACTTC

D: .
J: TRBJ1-4
V: TRBV18
size: .
CDR3: CASSPVAGSDEKLFF
DNA: TGTGCCAGCTCACCGGTGGCAGGGTCGGATGAAAAACTGTTTTTT

D: .
J: TRBJ1-3
V: TRBV4-3
size: .
CDR3: CASSQGGPRTVSTIYF
DNA: TGCGCCAGCAGCCAAGGGGGCCCCCGGACGGTGAGCACCATATATTTT

D: TRBD2
J: TRBJ2-1
V: TRBV6-1
size: .
CDR3: CASSDPGLAGEQFF
DNA: TGTGCCAGCAGTGATCCGGGACTAGCGGGAGAGCAGTTCTTC

D: TRBD1
J: TRBJ1-5
V: TRBV29-1
size: .
CDR3: CSVETGTVYQPQHF
DNA: TGCAGCGTAGAAACCGGGACAGTATATCAGCCCCAGCATTTT

D: TRBD2
J: TRBJ2-7
V: TRBV6-2/TRBV6-3
size: .
CDR3: CASSYPGGREQYF
DNA: TGTGCCAGCAGTTATCCGGGGGGTAGGGAGCAGTACTTC

D: .
J: TRBJ2-7
V: TRBV25-1
size: .
CDR3: CASSVDRTTYEQYF
DNA: TGTGCCAGCAGTGTTGACAGGACCACCTACGAGCAGTACTTC

D: .
J: TRBJ2-1
V: TRBV6-5
size: once
CDR3: CASSYPGTEQFF
DNA: TGTGCCAGCAGTTACCCCGGGACAGAGCAGTTCTTC

D: .
J: TRBJ1-1
V: TRBV2
size: .
CDR3: CASGLLASGTEAFF
DNA: TGTGCCAGCGGACTTCTCGCATCGGGGACTGAAGCTTTCTTT

D: .
J: TRBJ1-1
V: TRBV11-1
size: .
CDR3: CASSRGMGNTEAFF
DNA: TGTGCCAGCAGCCGAGGGATGGGGAACACTGAAGCTTTCTTT

D: TRBD1
J: TRBJ1-1
V: TRBV11-3
size: once
CDR3: CASSPQQGAATEAFF
DNA: TGTGCCAGCAGCCCACAACAGGGGGCGGCCACTGAAGCTTTCTTT

D: .
J: TRBJ2-1
V: TRBV3-1/TRBV3-2
size: few
CDR3: CASSLQGRQFF
DNA: TGTGCCAGCAGCCTACAGGGAAGGCAGTTCTTC

D: TRBD1
J: TRBJ1-1
V: TRBV13
size: .
CDR3: CASSFRTGVLNTEAFF
DNA: TGTGCCAGCAGCTTCCGGACAGGAGTATTGAACACTGAAGCTTTCTTT

D: TRBD2
J: TRBJ2-7
V: TRBV11-2
size: .
CDR3: CASSLVTSGPSYEQYF
DNA: TGTGCCAGCAGCTTAGTTACTAGCGGGCCCTCCTACGAGCAGTACTTC

D: TRBD1
J: TRBJ1-3
V: TRBV7-2
size: .
CDR3: CASSLSDRVNTIYF
DNA: TGTGCCAGCAGCTTATCAGACAGGGTAAACACCATATATTTT

D: TRBD1
J: TRBJ1-1
V: TRBV7-9
size: .
CDR3: CASSLRGQAFF
DNA: TGTGCCAGCAGCTTGAGGGGGCAAGCTTTCTTT

D: TRBD1
J: TRBJ2-7
V: TRBV18
size: .
CDR3: CASSPSAGGPSYEQYF
DNA: TGTGCCAGCTCACCAAGCGCAGGGGGCCCTTCCTACGAGCAGTACTTC

D: .
J: TRBJ1-6
V: TRBV27
size: .
CDR3: CASSLGNRLSLHF
DNA: TGTGCCAGCAGTTTAGGAAACAGGTTGTCCCTCCACTTT

D: TRBD2
J: TRBJ2-2
V: TRBV6-5
size: .
CDR3: CASSYGLAGLTGELFF
DNA: TGTGCCAGCAGTTACGGACTAGCGGGTCTCACCGGGGAGCTGTTTTTT

D: TRBD1
J: TRBJ1-4
V: TRBV4-3
size: once
CDR3: CASSPRQGAGEKLFF
DNA: TGCGCCAGCAGCCCTCGACAGGGGGCGGGAGAAAAACTGTTTTTT

D: TRBD1
J: TRBJ1-4
V: TRBV30
size: .
CDR3: CAWSTGTGVFKLFF
DNA: TGTGCCTGGAGCACCGGGACAGGGGTCTTTAAACTGTTTTTT

D: TRBD2
J: TRBJ2-1
V: TRBV5-4
size: .
CDR3: CASSNPSGRPYNEQFF
DNA: TGTGCCAGCAGCAATCCTAGCGGGAGACCCTACAATGAGCAGTTCTTC